Described below is a single T cell receptor beta chain sequence and its context. The participants were between roughly 18 and 89 years old and came from under 25 US areas. Two negative PCRs, clearance, or symptom resolution were required of recovered Cohort 3 donors. The data derive from a study of blood T cell repertoires in COVID-19. The CDR3 runs to 17 residues. V lost 1 base, J lost 1 base, and 17 bases lay in between. Germline V gives CDR1 KGHSH, CDR2 LQKENI. Libraries were prepared by immunoSEQ multiplex PCR; TCRdb keeps only in-frame clonotypes and omits some of them. This table holds around 150,000 clones, 80% found once.

This receptor was identified in a middle-aged man who had recovered from COVID-19. Material: PBMCs or T cells enriched from blood (not recorded which). The chain links TRBV18 to TRBJ2-7, with a tentative D call TRBD1 (6 bases). The CDR3 DNA reads as TGTGCCAGCTCACCACAGGAAGGGGCAGGGGAATCCTACGAGCAGTACGTC. This codes for CASSPQEGAGESYEQYV.